One sample yielded the 15 T cell receptor beta chains listed below, sequenced in a study of T-cell reconstitution after alpha-beta-depleted transplantation in children. The TCRbeta library was prepared with unique molecular identifiers. MiXCR, applied by TCRdb to the PCR reads, yields one record per CDR3 protein. The table lists fewer than 250,000 distinct CDR3 sequences, approximately 19% of them singletons, with about 41% in the top ten. The source material was PBMCs, mostly from graft donor cells, sampled 360 days after TCRalphabeta/CD19-depleted stem cell transplant. All receptors come from a male patient between 2 and 15 years old who had a stem cell transplant for acute lymphoblastic leukemia, so the T cells may come from the graft donor.

The rearrangement uses TRBV12-3 or TRBV12-4 and TRBJ2-7, with 10 nucleotides matching TRBD1. The CDR3 length is 15 residues. V was clipped by 2 bases and J by 2 bases; unmatched bases: 3. The CDR3 reads CASSLRQGATYEQYF. CDR3 nucleotides: TGTGCCAGCAGTTTAAGACAGGGGGCTACCTACGAGCAGTACTTC.

The chain is built from TRBV12-3 or TRBV12-4 and TRBJ2-6; D remains ambiguous. V was cut by 2 bases and J by 4 bases, with 12 bases left in between. This CDR3 has 16 amino acids. This chain's CDR3 is CASSLNPVAGANVLTF. As DNA, the CDR3 is TGTGCCAGCAGTTTAAATCCAGTAGCCGGGGCCAACGTCCTGACTTTC.

The chain is built from TRBV7-9 and TRBJ2-3, with 7 positions matching TRBD2. Germline assignment: CDR1 SEHNR and CDR2 FQNEAQ (reference sequence). Unmatched junction bases numbered 5, after V lost 5 bases and J lost 3 bases. This CDR3 is built from 14 residues. CDR3 sequence: CASSPGLGTDTQYF. The CDR3, as DNA: TGTGCCAGCAGCCCCGGACTAGGTACAGATACGCAGTATTTT.

The CDR3 here is CAISGQGVINEQFF. In DNA form, the CDR3 reads TGTGCCATCAGTGGACAGGGCGTAATAAATGAGCAGTTCTTC. The J gene is TRBJ2-1, the V gene TRBV10-3; 7 nucleotides agree with TRBD1. The CDR3 runs to 14 residues. The trim removed 4 bases at V and 7 bases at J, leaving 7 bases unmatched. Germline CDR1 is ENHRY and CDR2 is SYGVKD.

This clonotype was recorded a few times. This chain links TRBV28 with TRBJ2-3; D uncertain. The ends were cut back, 2 bases at V and 5 bases at J, with 14 bases in the middle. There are 15 residues in the CDR3. Germline V gene data show CDR1 as MDHEN and CDR2 as SYDVKM. As DNA, the CDR3 is TGTGCCAGCAGTTTAAGTTTACGCCGGTTAGATACGCAGTATTTT. It translates to CASSLSLRRLDTQYF.

The V gene is TRBV7-9, the J gene TRBJ1-1; D may be TRBD1 (5 bases). Germline CDR1 reads SEHNR; CDR2 reads FQNEAQ (reference sequence). Trimming pared 3 bases from V and 1 base from J, leaving 9 bases between. CDR3 size: 14 residues. CDR3 nucleotides: TGTGCCAGCAGCTTTTGGACAACGAACACTGAAGCTTTCTTT. Protein: CASSFWTTNTEAFF.

The chain has TRBV4-3 and TRBJ1-2; 9 nucleotides align to TRBD1. The trim removed 3 bases at V and 3 bases at J, leaving 14 bases unmatched. The V gene's germline CDR1 is LGHNA and CDR2 YSLEER. CDR3 length equals 18 residues. In nucleotides, the CDR3 is TGCGCCAGCAGCCAGGACCGGGACAGGGCCATTTCTGACTATGGCTACACCTTC. It yields the protein CASSQDRDRAISDYGYTF.

This clonotype was seen more than once but under ten times. The rearrangement joins TRBV30 to TRBJ1-1; the D is unclear. Trimming left V 3 bases short and J 4 bases short, with 9 bases between. The CDR3 covers 12 residues. Germline lookup yields CDR1 GTSNPN and CDR2 SVGIG (reference sequence). The CDR3 coding sequence is TGTGCCTGGAGCCACAGCGGCACTGAAGCTTTCTTT. This codes for CAWSHSGTEAFF.

A few counts support this clonotype. The CDR3 DNA reads as TGCGCCAGCAGCCCCGGGACTGTTTCTTATGGCTACACCTTC. Protein sequence: CASSPGTVSYGYTF. The chain couples TRBV5-1 to TRBJ1-2, with D perhaps matching TRBD1 (5 bases). Germline CDR1 and CDR2: SGHRS and YFSETQ. The V and J ends lost 4 bases and 5 bases respectively, with 15 bases between them. This CDR3 comprises 14 residues.

This clonotype was detected only a few times. The CDR3 sequence is CASSPPDRGELFF. DNA for the CDR3: TGTGCCAGCAGCCCCCCGGACAGAGGGGAGCTGTTTTTT. This chain uses TRBV7-2 with TRBJ2-2, with D perhaps TRBD1 (6 bases). The V and J ends lost 5 bases and 8 bases respectively, with 12 bases between them. The germline CDR1 and CDR2 sequences are SGHTA and FQGNSA. The CDR3 covers 13 residues.

This clonotype was counted a few times. The rearrangement links TRBV11-2 to TRBJ2-3; D possibly corresponds to TRBD2 (6 bases). Trimming removed 7 bases at V and 4 bases at J, with 18 bases between. The CDR3 spans 15 residues. Germline V gene data show CDR1 as SGHAT and CDR2 as FQNNGV. CDR3 amino acids: CASNPTLERADTQYF. In DNA form, the CDR3 reads TGTGCCAGCAACCCGACCCTAGAGCGGGCAGATACGCAGTATTTT.

This clonotype was seen at least ten times. The gene calls are TRBV21-1 and TRBJ2-7; the table's D call, TRBD2, was not checked against the DNA. TRBV21-1 is described as a pseudogene. This CDR3 is built from 18 residues. CDR3 region: CASSTTSGLAPSSYEQYF. DNA of the CDR3: TGTGCCAGCAGCACAACCTCGGGACTAGCGCCAAGCTCCTACGAGCAGTACTTC.

At least ten counts were recorded for this clonotype. The chain employs TRBV7-9 and TRBJ2-5, with D unclear. The CDR3 loop spans 12 amino acids. V was pared by 2 bases and J by 4 bases, with 5 bases between. In germline, CDR1 is SEHNR, CDR2 FQNEAQ (reference sequence). The CDR3 nucleotides are TGTGCCAGCAGCTTATTTGCAGAGACCCAGTACTTC. Translation gives CASSLFAETQYF.

V gene TRBV7-2 combines with J gene TRBJ2-3, with D possibly being TRBD2 (5 bases). Trimming left V 1 base short and J 6 bases short, with 14 bases between. Germline CDR1 is SGHTA and CDR2 is FQGNSA. CDR3 length equals 15 residues. The CDR3 is CASSLVTGILDTQYF. The CDR3 DNA reads as TGTGCCAGCAGCTTAGTAACGGGAATACTGGATACGCAGTATTTT.

The V call is TRBV3-1, the J call TRBJ2-7; tentatively, D is TRBD1 or TRBD2 (6 bases each). The CDR3 extends over 15 amino acids. CDR1 and CDR2 (germline): LGHDT, YNNKEL (reference sequence). The V and J ends lost 0 bases and 1 base respectively, with 10 bases between them. The CDR3 here is CASSQEWGASYEQYF. Here the CDR3 DNA reads TGTGCCAGCAGCCAAGAATGGGGGGCGTCCTACGAGCAGTACTTC.